Presented here are 14 T cell receptor beta chains from one specimen sequenced in a study of vaccination effects on CD4 cells after COVID-19. Before sequencing took place, the ViraFEST assay used viral peptide pools to expand antigen-specific CD4+ T cells. Subsequent to a culture period of 10 days, CD4+ T cells were isolated. Two doses of either BNT162b2 or mRNA-1273 were given to each participant. Their recognized antigens are unknown. Repertoires were generated with immunoSEQ multiplex PCR, while TCRdb's copy carries only in-frame clones and drops some. The data hold roughly 70,000 clones, with roughly 79% observed a single time. The sample here was CD4+ T cells from PBMCs cultured with HCoV-OC43 spike peptides, taken after COVID-19 vaccination. Subset meaning: HCoV-OC43 spike overlapping peptide pool stimulation. These receptors all stem from a human donor who received a COVID-19 vaccine.

This sequence joins TRBV30 and TRBJ1-5; possibly TRBD1 for D (5 bases). V was trimmed by 1 base and J by 2 bases, leaving 12 bases between them. Germline loops: CDR1 GTSNPN, CDR2 SVGIG (reference sequence). The CDR3 has 15 residues. The CDR3 loop is CAWSEGNSGNQPQHF. The CDR3 bases are TGTGCCTGGAGTGAGGGGAATAGCGGCAATCAGCCCCAGCATTTT.

This rearrangement joins TRBV9 to TRBJ1-1, with 9 bases that match TRBD1. Germline CDR1 reads SGDLS; CDR2 reads YYNGEE. J lost 1 base, V lost 2 bases, and 3 bases had no gene match. The CDR3 is 15 amino acids. CDR3 sequence: CASSVTGQGNTEAFF. In DNA, the CDR3 is TGTGCCAGCAGCGTGACGGGACAGGGGAACACTGAAGCTTTCTTT.

The chain uses TRBV5-1 and TRBJ1-5; D gene ambiguous. The CDR3 runs 13 residues. The V gene lost 4 bases and the J gene lost 10 bases, with 15 bases spanning the gap. Germline V gene lookup returns CDR1 SGHRS and CDR2 YFSETQ. The CDR3 coding sequence is TGCGCCAGCAGCCTGGGCCAGACGGATCCCCAGCATTTT. It encodes CASSLGQTDPQHF.

The chain has TRBV7-9 and TRBJ1-4; 7 bases match TRBD1. CDR1 is SEHNR and CDR2 is FQNEAQ in the germline V gene (reference sequence). Trimming at V came to 5 bases and at J to 0 bases, leaving 6 bases not matched to a gene. The CDR3 is 16 residues long. The CDR3 sequence is CASSAGQATTNEKLFF. In DNA form, the CDR3 reads TGTGCCAGCAGCGCAGGACAGGCCACAACTAATGAAAAACTGTTTTTT.

This chain links TRBV6-5 with TRBJ1-1; D remains ambiguous. V shed 0 bases and J shed 1 base, with 3 bases lying between them. The length of the CDR3 is 13 residues. From germline, CDR1 is MNHEY and CDR2 SVGAGI. The CDR3 coding sequence is TGTGCCAGCAGTTACTCTTCGAACACTGAAGCTTTCTTT. The encoded protein is CASSYSSNTEAFF.

The chain combines TRBV6-2 or TRBV6-3 with TRBJ2-7, with 8 positions matching TRBD1. Germline CDR1 and CDR2: MNHEY and SVGEGT. V gave up 4 bases and J gave up 6 bases; unmatched junction bases: 11. This CDR3 contains 15 residues. The CDR3 spells CASSSNHITGGEQYV. For the CDR3, the DNA is TGTGCCAGCAGTTCCAATCATATCACAGGGGGCGAGCAGTACGTC.

In this sample, this clone turned up once. The chain has TRBV12-5 and TRBJ2-2, with D uncertain. Trimming pared 0 bases from V and 2 bases from J, leaving 16 bases between. The CDR3 is 18 residues long. Germline V gene data show CDR1 as LGHNT and CDR2 as FRNRAP. The CDR3 is CASGLVPATSYNTGELFF. The CDR3, as DNA: TGTGCTAGTGGTTTGGTACCGGCTACCAGTTATAACACCGGGGAGCTGTTTTTT.

The chain links TRBV19 to TRBJ1-6; 8 bases fit TRBD1. V was pared by 6 bases and J by 0 bases, with 4 bases of the junction left unmatched. Germline V gene lookup returns CDR1 LNHDA and CDR2 SQIVND (reference sequence). The length of the CDR3 is 16 residues. CDR3 coding DNA: TGTGCCAGTAGCCCAGGGGGCAGCTCCTATAATTCACCCCTCCACTTT. The encoded protein is CASSPGGSSYNSPLHF.

J is TRBJ2-3 and V is TRBV18, with 10 bases aligning to TRBD2. The CDR3 covers 16 residues. After removal of 3 bases from V and 1 base from J, the junction contained 4 bases not matched to a gene. Germline values: CDR1 KGHSH, CDR2 LQKENI. The CDR3 DNA is TGTGCCAGCTCACCCACCGGGACTAGCGGCACAGATACGCAGTATTTT. Its protein is CASSPTGTSGTDTQYF.

A few counts support this clone. V is TRBV27 and J is TRBJ1-5; D possibly corresponds to TRBD1 (5 bases). The CDR3 loop spans 20 amino acids. V was cut by 4 bases and J by 0 bases, with 25 bases left in between. Germline V lookup: CDR1 MNHEY, CDR2 SMNVEV (reference sequence). In DNA, the CDR3 is TGTGCCAGCAGTTCTAGATGGGACCGCCTGAAGGGTAATAGCAATCAGCCCCAGCATTTT. It is translated as CASSSRWDRLKGNSNQPQHF.

The chain links TRBV6-2 or TRBV6-3 to TRBJ1-5, with D perhaps matching TRBD1 (6 bases). Germline-derived CDR1 and CDR2 are MNHEY and SVGEGT. The germline V and J ends were trimmed by 2 bases and 0 bases, with 14 bases remaining between them. CDR3 size: 17 residues. The CDR3 spells CASSYRRGGYSNQPQHF. CDR3 coding DNA: TGTGCCAGCAGTTACAGGCGGGGGGGCTATAGCAATCAGCCCCAGCATTTT.

This rearrangement joins TRBV5-1 to TRBJ1-4, with a tentative D call TRBD1 (6 bases). V lost 7 bases, J lost 7 bases, and 20 bases lay in between. The CDR3 loop spans 15 amino acids. Germline CDR1 is SGHRS and CDR2 is YFSETQ. CDR3 in DNA: TGCGCCAGCGGACGGGCCGGGACATCGACTGAAAAACTGTTTTTT. Protein: CASGRAGTSTEKLFF.

The chain links TRBV28 to TRBJ2-1; TRBD1 agrees at 9 bases. Germline lookup yields CDR1 MDHEN and CDR2 SYDVKM. The CDR3 length is 15 residues. J gave up 9 bases and V 6 bases, and 12 bases lay outside the gene matches. In DNA, the CDR3 is TGTGCCAGCAGGGGAACCGGGACAGGGTACGGTGAGCAGTTCTTC. As protein: CASRGTGTGYGEQFF.

V usage is TRBV29-1 and J usage is TRBJ2-2, with TRBD1 matching 7 bases. The germline V gene encodes CDR1 SQVTM and CDR2 ANQGSEA. This CDR3 is built from 14 residues. J was trimmed by 6 bases and V by 3 bases; bases with no gene match: 7. Written as DNA, the CDR3 is TGCAGCGTTGAGAGGGGGCGGCGTGCCGGGGAGCTGTTTTTT. It encodes CSVERGRRAGELFF.